The 31 T cell receptor beta chains below were found in one sample sequenced in a study of T-cell reconstitution after alpha-beta-depleted transplantation in children. A library of TCRbeta sequences, prepared with unique molecular identifiers, was generated. TCRdb fed the PCR reads into MiXCR, producing one record per CDR3 protein. In the table there are approximately 490,000 distinct CDR3 sequences, under 15% of which are singletons. Material: PBMCs from the stem cell graft donor, obtained from the stem cell graft. All receptors derive from a human donor who donated a stem cell graft to a child with combined immunodeficiency.

This clonotype appeared a few times. The chain recombines TRBV29-1 with TRBJ2-7; D is ambiguous. Germline V gene data show CDR1 as SQVTM and CDR2 as ANQGSEA. Trimming left V 1 base short and J 4 bases short, with 11 bases between. This CDR3 region has 13 residues. The CDR3 sequence: CSVEGWNRYEQYF. In DNA form, the CDR3 reads TGCAGCGTTGAAGGTTGGAATAGGTACGAGCAGTACTTC.

This clonotype was seen a few times. The chain recombines TRBV6-5 with TRBJ2-4, with 11 bases aligning to TRBD2. The CDR3 contains 14 residues. Germline values: CDR1 MNHEY, CDR2 SVGAGI. Trimming removed 2 bases from V and 6 bases from J; junction bases left unmatched: 0. Here the CDR3 DNA reads TGTGCCAGCAGTTACGGGACTAGCGGAAACATTCAGTACTTC. It codes for CASSYGTSGNIQYF.

The V call is TRBV6-2 or TRBV6-3, the J call TRBJ2-1, with D uncertain. V dropped 2 bases and J dropped 5 bases, with 13 bases sitting between them. Germline V CDR1 and CDR2: MNHEY, SVGEGT. The CDR3 runs to 15 residues. Written as DNA, the CDR3 is TGTGCCAGCAGTTACCCTCGAAGCCAGGACAATGAGCAGTTCTTC. Translation gives CASSYPRSQDNEQFF.

V and J are TRBV5-5 and TRBJ2-7, with D hard to call. Germline loops: CDR1 SGHKS, CDR2 YYEKEE (reference sequence). The CDR3 is 14 amino acids. V was shortened by 6 bases and J by 0 bases, with 13 bases between the two germline ends. CDR3 in amino acids: CASTQDGFSYEQYF. The CDR3 coding sequence is TGTGCCAGCACCCAGGACGGATTCTCCTACGAGCAGTACTTC.

The V and J genes are TRBV7-9 and TRBJ2-3; 7 positions agree with TRBD2. Germline loops: CDR1 SEHNR, CDR2 FQNEAQ (reference sequence). The CDR3 contains 16 residues. V shed 6 bases and J 0 bases; nucleotides not matched to a gene: 9. The CDR3 DNA reads TGTGCCAGCAGTGACCCCTACGGGGGGAGCACAGATACGCAGTATTTT. The encoded protein is CASSDPYGGSTDTQYF.

This chain links TRBV20-1 with TRBJ2-3; TRBD2 aligns across 13 bases. Trimming took 5 bases from V and 4 from J; bases not matched to a gene: 15. CDR1 is DFQATT and CDR2 is SNEGSKA in the germline V gene (reference sequence). The CDR3 totals 18 residues. The CDR3 sequence: CSAEAPLAGGPVADTQYF. The CDR3 DNA sequence: TGCAGTGCTGAGGCCCCACTAGCGGGAGGGCCGGTGGCAGATACGCAGTATTTT.

This chain uses TRBV20-1 with TRBJ2-5; weak D call: TRBD2 (6 bases). V lost 6 bases and J 5 bases, leaving 16 bases between the germline ends. The CDR3 runs 13 residues. Per the germline V gene, CDR1 is DFQATT and CDR2 is SNEGSKA (reference sequence). CDR3 region: CSARSGVFETQYF. CDR3 coding DNA: TGCAGTGCCAGGTCGGGAGTGTTCGAGACCCAGTACTTC.

Only a few counts were recorded for this clonotype. The rearrangement joins TRBV18 to TRBJ2-1; no firm D call. The V gene's germline CDR1 is KGHSH and CDR2 LQKENI. The CDR3 runs 13 residues. V lost 2 bases and J 5 bases, leaving 7 bases between the germline ends. Written as DNA, the CDR3 is TGTGCCAGCTCACCAGAGGCGCACAATGAGCAGTTCTTC. As protein: CASSPEAHNEQFF.

This clonotype was found many times. The chain uses TRBV29-1 and TRBJ2-5, with D maybe TRBD1 (5 bases). V gave up 7 bases and J gave up 3 bases, with 12 bases separating them. Germline V gives CDR1 SQVTM, CDR2 ANQGSEA. The CDR3 has 12 amino acids. CDR3: CSAIRDKETQYF. The CDR3, as DNA: TGCAGCGCCATCAGGGATAAAGAGACCCAGTACTTC.

In DNA, the CDR3 is TGTGCCAGCAGTTCGACAGGGAAATATTCACCCCTCCACTTT. It yields the protein CASSSTGKYSPLHF. This sequence joins TRBV12-3 or TRBV12-4 and TRBJ1-6, with 7 bases identical to TRBD1. The V and J ends lost 4 bases and 8 bases, in that order; junction bases with no gene match: 5. This CDR3 comprises 14 residues.

This clonotype occurred a few times. This chain uses TRBV7-9 with TRBJ1-1; no clear D. Germline V gene lookup returns CDR1 SEHNR and CDR2 FQNEAQ (reference sequence). V was pared by 3 bases and J by 4 bases, with 12 bases between. The CDR3 spans 14 residues. CDR3 DNA sequence: TGTGCCAGCAGCTTGGCGGCAGGCCTCACTGAAGCTTTCTTT. Amino acids: CASSLAAGLTEAFF.

The chain has TRBV7-9 and TRBJ2-5; 7 bases fit TRBD1. CDR3 length equals 14 residues. The germline V gene encodes CDR1 SEHNR and CDR2 FQNEAQ (reference sequence). V shed 6 bases and J 1 base; nucleotides not matched to a gene: 5. The CDR3 sequence: CASSKQGFQETQYF. CDR3 coding DNA: TGTGCCAGCAGTAAACAGGGGTTCCAAGAGACCCAGTACTTC.

This clonotype was observed many times. The V gene is TRBV20-1, the J gene TRBJ1-4; D remains ambiguous. CDR3 size: 12 residues. V was trimmed by 5 bases and J by 4 bases, leaving 8 bases between them. Germline V CDR1 and CDR2: DFQATT, SNEGSKA (reference sequence). The CDR3 region has the DNA TGCAGTGCTTGGGCCTTTAATGAAAAACTGTTTTTT. Encoded protein: CSAWAFNEKLFF.

The sample holds many counts of this clonotype. The chain links TRBV5-5 to TRBJ1-2; D is undetermined. V lost 0 bases and J lost 7, with 16 bases in between. Germline V gene sequence: CDR1 SGHKS, CDR2 YYEKEE (reference sequence). CDR3 length: 15 amino acids. CDR3 residues: CASSLERGSPAGYTF. As DNA, the CDR3 is TGTGCCAGCAGCTTGGAACGGGGAAGTCCGGCTGGCTACACCTTC.

This clonotype has only one observation. This rearrangement joins TRBV18 to TRBJ1-2; TRBD1 aligns across 7 bases. The ends lost 6 bases at V and 5 bases at J; junction bases unmatched: 9. The germline CDR1 and CDR2 sequences are KGHSH and LQKENI. The CDR3 loop spans 14 amino acids. For the CDR3, the DNA is TGTGCCAGCTCCCCATCCGGGACAGAATATGGCTACACCTTC. The encoded protein is CASSPSGTEYGYTF.

The chain has TRBV4-1 and TRBJ2-1; 10 bases map to TRBD2. Germline lookup yields CDR1 MGHRA and CDR2 YSYEKL. The CDR3 is made up of 14 amino acids. The V and J ends lost 4 bases and 9 bases, in that order; junction bases with no gene match: 6. In nucleotides, the CDR3 is TGCGCCAGCAGCCGCGGACTAGCGGAGGTTGAGCAGTTCTTC. Amino acid sequence: CASSRGLAEVEQFF.

The rearrangement uses TRBV9 and TRBJ2-1, with D possibly matching TRBD2 (6 bases). The V and J ends lost 6 bases and 12 bases respectively, with 19 bases between them. Per the germline V gene, CDR1 is SGDLS and CDR2 is YYNGEE. The CDR3 extends over 13 amino acids. The CDR3 sequence: CASKGRPGSRQFF. The CDR3, as DNA: TGTGCCAGCAAGGGGAGGCCAGGCAGTAGGCAGTTCTTC.

The chain links TRBV20-1 to TRBJ2-1; unclear D gene. Germline V gene data show CDR1 as DFQATT and CDR2 as SNEGSKA (reference sequence). The CDR3 extends over 11 amino acids. The V end lost 7 bases, the J end lost 10 bases, and 14 bases lay between the germline ends. CDR3 DNA sequence: TGCAGTGGCGAAACAACCCAAGAGCAGTTCTTC. It specifies CSGETTQEQFF.

This clonotype came up many times. The V gene is TRBV7-8, the J gene TRBJ2-7; D gene ambiguous. The germline V gene has CDR1 SGHVS and CDR2 FQNEAQ. The CDR3 runs 11 residues. The ends were cut back, 5 bases at V and 3 bases at J, with 5 bases in the middle. CDR3 nucleotides: TGTGCCAGCAGCACTTACTACGAGCAGTACTTC. It specifies CASSTYYEQYF.

This clonotype was seen repeatedly, ten times or more. This chain links TRBV6-5 with TRBJ2-1; tentatively, D is TRBD1 (6 bases). CDR3 size: 17 residues. Germline-derived CDR1 and CDR2 are MNHEY and SVGAGI. V lost 0 bases and J 0 bases, leaving 12 bases between the germline ends. CDR3 DNA sequence: TGTGCCAGCAGTTACTCTCTCGGACAGTCCTCCTACAATGAGCAGTTCTTC. This sequence encodes CASSYSLGQSSYNEQFF.

The sample holds a few counts of this clonotype. The V call is TRBV19, the J call TRBJ2-4; 14 bases align to TRBD2. CDR1 LNHDA and CDR2 SQIVND come from the germline V gene (reference sequence). Germline trimming cut 4 bases from V and 7 bases from J; bases unmatched to any gene: 6. The CDR3 totals 16 residues. The CDR3 sequence: CASSRGLAGDKNIQYF. As DNA, the CDR3 is TGTGCCAGTAGTAGGGGACTAGCGGGAGATAAGAACATTCAGTACTTC.

This clonotype was recorded a few times. J is TRBJ2-3 and V is TRBV19, with D perhaps TRBD1 (6 bases). From germline, CDR1 is LNHDA and CDR2 SQIVND (reference sequence). The V gene lost 7 bases and the J gene lost 4 bases, with 15 bases spanning the gap. The CDR3 is made up of 14 amino acids. The CDR3 coding sequence is TGTGCCAGTAATCAACAGGGATCCCCAGATACGCAGTATTTT. This encodes CASNQQGSPDTQYF.

The chain recombines TRBV20-1 with TRBJ2-1; 7 bases fit TRBD2. Unmatched junction bases numbered 7, after V lost 3 bases and J lost 2 bases. Germline-derived CDR1 and CDR2 are DFQATT and SNEGSKA (reference sequence). The length of the CDR3 is 15 residues. The CDR3 loop reads CSASSLAATYNEQFF. DNA of the CDR3: TGCAGTGCTAGTTCTCTAGCGGCTACCTACAATGAGCAGTTCTTC.

This clonotype was seen at least ten times. The chain links TRBV7-2 to TRBJ2-2; TRBD2 might be the D (5 bases). The CDR3 consists of 17 residues. Per the germline V gene, CDR1 is SGHTA and CDR2 is FQGNSA. V was clipped by 1 base and J by 6 bases, with 18 bases between them. CDR3 sequence: CASSLGEWAGDAGELFF. Written as DNA, the CDR3 is TGTGCCAGCAGCTTAGGGGAGTGGGCAGGCGACGCCGGGGAGCTGTTTTTT.

V and J are TRBV6-1 and TRBJ1-4, with a weak D call TRBD1 (6 bases). This CDR3 is 16 amino acids long. The V and J ends lost 6 bases and 7 bases respectively, with 21 bases between them. CDR1 MNHNS and CDR2 SASEGT come from the germline V gene. The CDR3 protein is CASSTRRSRGSEKLFF. As DNA, the CDR3 is TGTGCCAGCAGCACCCGGAGGAGCAGGGGAAGTGAAAAACTGTTTTTT.

The rearrangement joins TRBV27 to TRBJ1-2; tentatively, D is TRBD1 (5 bases). Trimming removed 8 bases from V and 4 bases from J, with 20 bases in between. From germline, CDR1 is MNHEY and CDR2 SMNVEV (reference sequence). This CDR3 is 15 amino acids long. The CDR3 DNA reads as TGTGCCAGCCGACCGTTCTGGGGGGACGTCTATGGCTACACCTTC. It yields the protein CASRPFWGDVYGYTF.

This clonotype was seen a few times. The genes are TRBV7-2 and TRBJ1-1, with 11 bases fitting TRBD1. The CDR3 is 13 amino acids. Germline V CDR1 and CDR2: SGHTA, FQGNSA. The V segment lost 5 bases and the J segment 11 bases; nucleotides outside the gene matches: 7. CDR3 in amino acids: CASSGRDRGFAFF. The CDR3 coding sequence is TGTGCCAGCAGCGGCCGGGACAGGGGGTTTGCTTTCTTT.

The rearrangement links TRBV27 to TRBJ1-1; no firm D call. CDR3 length equals 14 residues. In germline, CDR1 is MNHEY, CDR2 SMNVEV (reference sequence). V gave up 3 bases and J gave up 7 bases, with 15 bases separating them. The CDR3 reads CASSFFGGNNEAFF. As DNA, the CDR3 is TGTGCCAGCAGTTTTTTTGGAGGAAATAATGAAGCTTTCTTT.

This clonotype has ten or more counts. The chain uses TRBV27 and TRBJ2-5, with D unclear. The CDR3 runs 13 residues. The V end lost 8 bases, the J end lost 5 bases, and 15 bases lay between the germline ends. Germline CDR1 MNHEY, CDR2 SMNVEV (reference sequence). CDR3 sequence reads: CASGLRAWETQYF. The CDR3 DNA follows: TGTGCCAGCGGCCTAAGGGCCTGGGAGACCCAGTACTTC.

The chain joins TRBV5-1 to TRBJ2-7, with TRBD2 matching 7 bases. This CDR3 comprises 15 residues. With 0 bases clipped from V and 2 bases from J, the junction kept 5 bases outside the gene matches. Per germline, CDR1 SGHRS and CDR2 YFSETQ. The CDR3 here is CASSLGSGATYEQYF. The CDR3 coding sequence is TGCGCCAGCAGCTTGGGAAGCGGGGCTACCTACGAGCAGTACTTC.

This clonotype was detected ten times or more. The V call is TRBV6-5, the J call TRBJ1-3; a weak D match, TRBD1 (5 bases). The CDR3 contains 14 residues. Germline values: CDR1 MNHEY, CDR2 SVGAGI. V shed 0 bases and J shed 5 bases, with 8 bases lying between them. CDR3 sequence: CASSYSSGRNTIYF. CDR3 DNA: TGTGCCAGCAGTTACTCGTCAGGGAGAAACACCATATATTTT.